The clone carrying this TCR beta chain was detected ten times or more. Antigen specificity is unknown. This sample is part of a study of T cell repertoires in cytomegalovirus infection. As for the study in general: As its CMV epitopes, the study selected recently identified HLA-C-restricted and well-studied HLA-B-restricted targets. From public TCR beta signatures came an indication of both CMV infection and matching HLA type.

The V and J ends lost 1 base and 5 bases respectively, with 14 bases between them. The V gene's germline CDR1 is DFQATT and CDR2 SNEGSKA (reference sequence). The CDR3 loop spans 14 amino acids. TCRdb recomputed calls from the reads with MiXCR, one row per CDR3 protein. The sample records approximately 65,000 distinct CDR3 sequences, roughly a fifth being singletons. Study results and limitations: In two of eight donors, the top clonotype was HLA-C-restricted CMV-specific.

The clonotype originates from a human donor in good health (CMV status not recorded). Some clones in this sample may be carry-over from other donors' samples. The chain joins TRBV20-1 to TRBJ2-5; a weak D match, TRBD2 (5 bases). Source: CD8+ T cells from cultured PBMCs, taken from culture after CMV antigen stimulation. The CDR3 DNA sequence: TGCAGTGCTAGAGGGACTGCCCCCTCGGAGACCCAGTACTTC. Its protein is CSARGTAPSETQYF.